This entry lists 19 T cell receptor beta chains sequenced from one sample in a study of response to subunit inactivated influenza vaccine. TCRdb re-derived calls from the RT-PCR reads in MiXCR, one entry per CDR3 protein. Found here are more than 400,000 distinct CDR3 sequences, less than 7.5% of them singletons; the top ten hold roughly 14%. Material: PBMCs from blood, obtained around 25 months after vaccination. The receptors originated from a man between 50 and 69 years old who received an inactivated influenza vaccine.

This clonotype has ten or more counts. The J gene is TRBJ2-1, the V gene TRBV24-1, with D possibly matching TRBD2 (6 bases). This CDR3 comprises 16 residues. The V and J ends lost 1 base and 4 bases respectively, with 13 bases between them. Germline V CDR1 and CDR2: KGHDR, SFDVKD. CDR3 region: CATSDFSGTAYNEQFF. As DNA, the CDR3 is TGTGCCACCAGTGATTTTTCCGGGACTGCTTACAATGAGCAGTTCTTC.

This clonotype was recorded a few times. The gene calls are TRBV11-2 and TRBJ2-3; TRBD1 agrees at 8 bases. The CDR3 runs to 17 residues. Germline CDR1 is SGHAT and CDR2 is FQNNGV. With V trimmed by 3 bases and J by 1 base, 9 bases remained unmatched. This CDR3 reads CASSFWIRGPGTDTQYF. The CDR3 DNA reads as TGTGCCAGCAGCTTTTGGATCAGGGGGCCGGGCACAGATACGCAGTATTTT.

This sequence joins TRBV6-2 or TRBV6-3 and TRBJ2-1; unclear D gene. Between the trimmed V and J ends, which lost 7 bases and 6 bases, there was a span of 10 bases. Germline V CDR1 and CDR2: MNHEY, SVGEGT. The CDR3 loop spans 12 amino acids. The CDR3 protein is CASKDQINEQFF. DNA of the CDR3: TGTGCCAGCAAAGATCAGATCAATGAGCAGTTCTTC.

CDR3 nucleotide sequence: TGTGCCAGCAGTATCGGGACCCAGCGCGAGCAGTACTTC. Encoded protein: CASSIGTQREQYF. V gene TRBV2 combines with J gene TRBJ2-7; the D gene could be TRBD1 or TRBD2 (5 bases each). Trimming cost V 5 bases and J 6 bases, with 14 bases left between them. The CDR3 is 13 amino acids. Per the germline V gene, CDR1 is SNHLY and CDR2 is FYNNEI.

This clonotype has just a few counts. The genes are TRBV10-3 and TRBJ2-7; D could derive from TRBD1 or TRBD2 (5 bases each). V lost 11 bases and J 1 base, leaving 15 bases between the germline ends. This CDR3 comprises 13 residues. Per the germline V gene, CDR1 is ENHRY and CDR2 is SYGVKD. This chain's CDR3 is CAVRDGDSYEQYF. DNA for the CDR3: TGTGCCGTCCGGGACGGAGATTCCTACGAGCAGTACTTC.

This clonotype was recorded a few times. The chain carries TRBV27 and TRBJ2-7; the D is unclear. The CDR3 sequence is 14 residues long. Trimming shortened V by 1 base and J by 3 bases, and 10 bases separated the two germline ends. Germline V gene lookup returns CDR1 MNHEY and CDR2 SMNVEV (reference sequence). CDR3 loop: CASSLFFQDYEQYF. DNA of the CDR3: TGTGCCAGCAGTTTATTTTTCCAGGACTACGAGCAGTACTTC.

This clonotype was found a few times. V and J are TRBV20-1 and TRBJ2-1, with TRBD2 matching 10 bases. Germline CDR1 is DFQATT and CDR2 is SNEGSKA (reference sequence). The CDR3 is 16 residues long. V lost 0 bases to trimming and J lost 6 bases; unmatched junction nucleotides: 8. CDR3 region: CSARDIGTSAINEQFF. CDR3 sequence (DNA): TGCAGTGCTAGAGATATCGGGACTAGCGCGATCAATGAGCAGTTCTTC.

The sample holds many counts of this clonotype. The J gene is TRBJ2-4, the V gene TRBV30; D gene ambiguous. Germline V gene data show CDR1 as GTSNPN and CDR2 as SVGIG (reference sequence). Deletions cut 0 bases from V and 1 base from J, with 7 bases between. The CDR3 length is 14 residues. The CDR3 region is CAWSVSGAKNIQYF. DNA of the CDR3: TGTGCCTGGAGTGTTTCCGGGGCCAAAAACATTCAGTACTTC.

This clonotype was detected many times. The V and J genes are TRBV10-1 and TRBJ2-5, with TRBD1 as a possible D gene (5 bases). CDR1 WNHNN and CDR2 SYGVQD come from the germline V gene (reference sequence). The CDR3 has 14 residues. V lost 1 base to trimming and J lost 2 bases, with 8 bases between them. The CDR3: CASSEWSGQETQYF. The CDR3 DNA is TGCGCCAGCAGTGAGTGGTCAGGGCAAGAGACCCAGTACTTC.

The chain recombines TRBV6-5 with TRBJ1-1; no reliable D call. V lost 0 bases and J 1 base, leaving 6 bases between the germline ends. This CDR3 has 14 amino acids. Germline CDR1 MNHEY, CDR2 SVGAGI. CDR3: CASSYSQKNTEAFF. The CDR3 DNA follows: TGTGCCAGCAGTTACTCGCAGAAGAACACTGAAGCTTTCTTT.

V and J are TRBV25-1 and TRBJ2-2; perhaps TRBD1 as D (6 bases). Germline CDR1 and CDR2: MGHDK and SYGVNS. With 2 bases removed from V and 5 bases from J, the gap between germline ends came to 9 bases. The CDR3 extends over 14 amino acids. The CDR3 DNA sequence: TGTGCCAGCAGTGAACCTGACAGGACCGGGGAGCTGTTTTTT. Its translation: CASSEPDRTGELFF.

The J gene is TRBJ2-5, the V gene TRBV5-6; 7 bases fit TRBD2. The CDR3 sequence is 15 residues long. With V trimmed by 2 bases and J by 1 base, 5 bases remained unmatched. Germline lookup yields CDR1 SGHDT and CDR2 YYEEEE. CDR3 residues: CASSFMRGSQETQYF. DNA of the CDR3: TGTGCCAGCAGCTTCATGCGGGGGAGCCAAGAGACCCAGTACTTC.

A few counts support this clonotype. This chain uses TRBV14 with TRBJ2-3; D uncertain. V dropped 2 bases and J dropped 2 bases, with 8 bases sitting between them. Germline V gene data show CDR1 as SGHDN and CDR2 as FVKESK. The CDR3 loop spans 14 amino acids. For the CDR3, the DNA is TGTGCCAGCAGCCAACAAGAAATCACAGATACGCAGTATTTT. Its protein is CASSQQEITDTQYF.

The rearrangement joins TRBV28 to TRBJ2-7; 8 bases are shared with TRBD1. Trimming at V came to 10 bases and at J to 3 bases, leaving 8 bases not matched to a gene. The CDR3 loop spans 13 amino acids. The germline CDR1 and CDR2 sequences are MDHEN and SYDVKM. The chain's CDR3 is CATSRGRDYEQYF. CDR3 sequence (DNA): TGTGCCACAAGCAGGGGGCGCGACTACGAGCAGTACTTC. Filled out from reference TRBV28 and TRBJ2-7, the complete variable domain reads DVKVTQSSRYLVKRTGEKVFLECVQDMDHENMFWYRQDPGLGLRLIYFSYDVKMKEKGDIPEGYSVSREKKERFSLILESASTNQTSMYLCATSRGRDYEQYFGPGTRLTVT.

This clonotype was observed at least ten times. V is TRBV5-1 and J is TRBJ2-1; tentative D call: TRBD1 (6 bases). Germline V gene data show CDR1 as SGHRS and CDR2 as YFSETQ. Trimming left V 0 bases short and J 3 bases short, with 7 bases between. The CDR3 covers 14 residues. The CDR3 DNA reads TGCGCCAGCAGCTTGGTGGACAGCTACAATGAGCAGTTCTTC. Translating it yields CASSLVDSYNEQFF. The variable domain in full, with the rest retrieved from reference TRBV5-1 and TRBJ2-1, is KAGVTQTPRYLIKTRGQQVTLSCSPISGHRSVSWYQQTPGQGLQFLFEYFSETQRNKGNFPGRFSGRQFSNSRSEMNVSTLELGDSALYLCASSLVDSYNEQFFGPGTRLTVL.

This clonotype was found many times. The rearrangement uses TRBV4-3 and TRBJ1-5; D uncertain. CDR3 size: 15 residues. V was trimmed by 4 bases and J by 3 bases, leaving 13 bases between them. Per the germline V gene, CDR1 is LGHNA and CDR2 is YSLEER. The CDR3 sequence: CASSPEVGLNQPQHF. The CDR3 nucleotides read TGCGCCAGCAGCCCAGAAGTGGGCCTCAATCAGCCCCAGCATTTT.

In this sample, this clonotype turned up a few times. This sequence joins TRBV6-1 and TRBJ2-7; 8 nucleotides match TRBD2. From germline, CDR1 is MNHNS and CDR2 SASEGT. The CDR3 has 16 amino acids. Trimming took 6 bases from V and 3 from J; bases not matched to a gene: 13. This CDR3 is CASRPPTSGGVYEQYF. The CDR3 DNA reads TGTGCCAGCAGGCCACCAACTAGCGGAGGGGTCTACGAGCAGTACTTC.

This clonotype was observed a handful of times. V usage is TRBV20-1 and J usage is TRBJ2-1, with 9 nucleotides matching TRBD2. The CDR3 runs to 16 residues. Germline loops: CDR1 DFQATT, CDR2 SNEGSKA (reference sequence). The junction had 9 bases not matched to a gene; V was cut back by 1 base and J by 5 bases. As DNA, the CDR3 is TGCAGTGCTAGAGCCCTCACTAGCGGGTCCAACAATGAGCAGTTCTTC. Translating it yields CSARALTSGSNNEQFF.

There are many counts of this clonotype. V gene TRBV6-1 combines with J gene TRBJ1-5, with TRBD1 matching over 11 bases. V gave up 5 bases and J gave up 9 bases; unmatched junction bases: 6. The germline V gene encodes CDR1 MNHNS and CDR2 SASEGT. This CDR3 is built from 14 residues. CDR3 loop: CASSPLDRGRPQHF. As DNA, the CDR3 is TGTGCCAGCAGTCCTCTGGACAGGGGGCGGCCCCAGCATTTT.